What follows are 23 T cell receptor beta chains derived from one specimen sequenced in a study of cytomegalovirus exposure and HLA in healthy donors (dated by TCRdb to about 2017). Libraries were constructed by the immunoSEQ multiplex PCR assay. A mixture of 60 forward primers for TCR Vbeta segments and 13 reverse primers for TCR Jbeta segments was used in the multiplex PCR. This is the immuneACCESS table as TCRdb keeps it, with only in-frame sequences that have V and J called. A part of the clones is gone; compared with another copy, unresolved V genes explain less than half, and the rest is unexplained. The sample has 80,000 or so clones on record, 70% to 85% of them singletons. The ten largest make up 20% to 25% of the sample. Sequencing input: PBMCs. The receptors derive from a man aged 25 to 40 in good health and CMV-seropositive.

The sample holds a few counts of this clone. The chain carries TRBV7-2 and TRBJ2-5, with 14 positions matching TRBD2. The J segment lost 4 bases and the V segment lost 3 bases, leaving 1 base of the junction unmatched. The germline CDR1 and CDR2 sequences are SGHTA and FQGNSA. This CDR3 is 15 amino acids long. CDR3 sequence: CASSLGLAGVETQYF. For the CDR3, the DNA is TGTGCCAGCAGCTTGGGACTAGCGGGAGTAGAGACCCAGTACTTC.

The rearrangement joins TRBV21-1 to TRBJ1-4; TRBD1, the D gene given by the table, was not confirmed from the DNA. TRBV21-1 is tagged as a pseudogene. This CDR3 region has 15 residues. The CDR3 region is CASSKKGTGGEKLFF. CDR3 coding DNA: TGTGCCAGCAGCAAAAAGGGGACAGGGGGTGAAAAACTGTTTTTT.

The rearrangement links TRBV5-4 to TRBJ2-1; possible D gene TRBD2, 7 bases. CDR3 size: 16 residues. V lost 0 bases, J lost 6 bases, and 16 bases lay in between. The germline CDR1 and CDR2 sequences are SGHNT and YYREEE (reference sequence). CDR3 bases: TGTGCCAGCAGCTTGGCCTGGTTAGGGGGGGCCAATGAGCAGTTCTTC. It codes for CASSLAWLGGANEQFF.

The chain joins TRBV6-5 to TRBJ1-5; 9 bases fit TRBD1. This CDR3 spans 15 amino acids. Per germline, CDR1 MNHEY and CDR2 SVGAGI. Germline trimming cut 5 bases from V and 7 bases from J; bases unmatched to any gene: 9. The CDR3, as DNA: TGTGCCAGCAGTGTCACCGGGACAGGGATACAGCCCCAGCATTTT. Protein sequence: CASSVTGTGIQPQHF.

This chain uses TRBV6-5 with TRBJ2-1; 7 nucleotides match TRBD2. Germline V gene lookup returns CDR1 MNHEY and CDR2 SVGAGI. The CDR3 spans 15 residues. Germline trimming cut 3 bases from V and 4 bases from J; bases unmatched to any gene: 6. DNA of the CDR3: TGTGCCAGCAGTTATGGCGCGGGAGCGTACAATGAGCAGTTCTTC. Its translation is CASSYGAGAYNEQFF.

The rearrangement links TRBV19 to TRBJ1-2; unclear D gene. The germline gives CDR1 LNHDA, CDR2 SQIVND (reference sequence). The CDR3 extends over 15 amino acids. V shed 4 bases and J shed 3 bases, with 15 bases lying between them. The CDR3 reads CASSTSARVHYGYTF. CDR3 DNA: TGTGCCAGTAGTACCTCTGCGCGCGTTCACTATGGCTACACCTTC.

V and J are TRBV6-6 and TRBJ1-5; weak D call: TRBD1 (6 bases). The CDR3 is 16 residues long. CDR1 is MNHNY, CDR2 SVGAGI, per germline (reference sequence). With 6 bases removed from V and 1 base from J, the gap between germline ends came to 16 bases. The CDR3 DNA reads as TGTGCCAGCAGGCCCCCCGACAGGTTGAGCAATCAGCCCCAGCATTTT. It specifies CASRPPDRLSNQPQHF.

This rearrangement joins TRBV4-3 to TRBJ1-3; D is uncertain. V dropped 4 bases and J dropped 3 bases, with 13 bases sitting between them. The CDR3 contains 15 residues. From germline, CDR1 is LGHNA and CDR2 YSLEER. CDR3 protein: CASSPGRSNGNTIYF. The DNA of the CDR3 is TGCGCCAGCAGCCCGGGAAGGTCTAATGGAAACACCATATATTTT.

The chain recombines TRBV30 with TRBJ1-1; D might be TRBD1 (5 bases). CDR1 is GTSNPN, CDR2 SVGIG, per germline (reference sequence). The CDR3 sequence is 18 residues long. Between the trimmed V and J ends, which lost 0 bases and 3 bases, there was a span of 23 bases. In DNA form, the CDR3 reads TGTGCCTGGAGTGTAATTGGCAGGGTGGCCGTGGTGGACACTGAAGCTTTCTTT. Translating gives CAWSVIGRVAVVDTEAFF.

This sequence joins TRBV7-2 and TRBJ1-2, with 11 bases identical to TRBD1. After removal of 6 bases from V and 8 bases from J, the junction contained 8 bases not matched to a gene. CDR1 is SGHTA and CDR2 is FQGNSA in the germline V gene. This CDR3 has 14 residues. The CDR3 here is CASSPGQGARGYTF. The CDR3 DNA is TGTGCCAGCAGTCCCGGACAGGGGGCCCGCGGCTACACCTTC. Full variable domain (remainder filled in from reference TRBV7-2 and TRBJ1-2): GAGVSQSPSNKVTEKGKDVELRCDPISGHTALYWYRQSLGQGLEFLIYFQGNSAPDKSGLPSDRFSAERTGGSVSTLTIQRTQQEDSAVYLCASSPGQGARGYTFGSGTRLTVV.

The rearrangement links TRBV9 to TRBJ2-3; the D gene is possibly TRBD1 (6 bases). The V end was cut by 0 bases, the J end by 4 bases, with 15 bases between. Germline V gene lookup returns CDR1 SGDLS and CDR2 YYNGEE. CDR3 length: 16 residues. The CDR3 nucleotides read TGTGCCAGCAGCGTAGCAGGGGATTTACCCTCAGATACGCAGTATTTT. Translating gives CASSVAGDLPSDTQYF.

The V gene is TRBV6-1, the J gene TRBJ2-2; 12 nucleotides match TRBD1. The CDR3 contains 15 residues. V lost 7 bases and J lost 7; bases outside the gene matches: 7. Germline V CDR1 and CDR2: MNHNS, SASEGT. Written as DNA, the CDR3 is TGTGCCAGCATTGTTCGGGACAGGGGGCGCGGGGAGCTGTTTTTT. Translation: CASIVRDRGRGELFF.

The V gene is TRBV7-2, the J gene TRBJ1-4, with TRBD1 matching over 7 bases. In germline, CDR1 is SGHTA, CDR2 FQGNSA. CDR3 length equals 14 residues. Trimming removed 5 bases from V and 8 bases from J; junction bases left unmatched: 8. The CDR3: CASSQRQGREKLFF. The CDR3 coding sequence is TGTGCCAGCAGCCAGCGACAGGGCCGGGAAAAACTGTTTTTT.

The chain joins TRBV7-3 to TRBJ2-3, with TRBD2 as a possible D gene (5 bases). Germline V gene data show CDR1 as SGHTA and CDR2 as FQGTGA. CDR3 size: 17 residues. Between the trimmed V and J ends, which lost 5 bases and 1 base, there was a span of 19 bases. CDR3 coding DNA: TGTGCCAGCAGCCAGAGGGCGGATGAACTCCGCACAGATACGCAGTATTTT. Its translation is CASSQRADELRTDTQYF.

This clone has just a few counts. Other DNA sequences in this specimen translate into the identical CDR3. The chain combines TRBV5-1 with TRBJ2-1; weak D call: TRBD1 (6 bases). Germline V gene data show CDR1 as SGHRS and CDR2 as YFSETQ. V was pared by 4 bases and J by 4 bases, with 9 bases between. The CDR3 length is 13 residues. For the CDR3, the DNA is TGCGCCAGCAGCCTACAGGGTTACAATGAGCAGTTCTTC. It translates to CASSLQGYNEQFF.

The genes are TRBV4-3 and TRBJ1-4, with no clear D. This CDR3 is built from 15 residues. Germline CDR1 and CDR2: LGHNA and YSLEER. The germline V and J ends were trimmed by 6 bases and 6 bases, with 17 bases remaining between them. CDR3 sequence: CASSPTPGRDEKLFF. For the CDR3, the DNA is TGCGCCAGCAGTCCCACACCGGGGAGAGATGAAAAACTGTTTTTT.

This clone was seen only once. The CDR3 loop reads CASSYSIGLSSYEQYF. The CDR3 nucleotides read TGTGCCAGCAGTTACTCGATTGGTCTAAGCTCCTACGAGCAGTACTTC. The chain uses TRBV6-6 and TRBJ2-7, with unresolved D. The CDR3 extends over 16 amino acids. V lost 0 bases and J lost 0, with 12 bases in between. Germline-derived CDR1 and CDR2 are MNHNY and SVGAGI (reference sequence).

The chain links TRBV30 to TRBJ1-1; 10 positions agree with TRBD1. Per germline, CDR1 GTSNPN and CDR2 SVGIG (reference sequence). This CDR3 comprises 14 residues. J lost 7 bases, V lost 7 bases, and 12 bases had no gene match. In DNA, the CDR3 is TGTGCCTTGACCGGGGACAGGGGATTTCTTGAAGCTTTCTTT. It codes for CALTGDRGFLEAFF.

This chain uses TRBV28 with TRBJ2-3, with no clear D. Trimming cost V 3 bases and J 2 bases, with 15 bases left between them. The CDR3 covers 16 residues. CDR1 and CDR2 (germline): MDHEN, SYDVKM. The CDR3 DNA sequence: TGTGCCAGCAGTTTCTACGAGCAGGAATACACAGATACGCAGTATTTT. Amino acids: CASSFYEQEYTDTQYF.

This clone was observed once. V gene TRBV6-5 combines with J gene TRBJ1-2; 9 nucleotides align to TRBD1. This CDR3 region has 13 residues. Germline lookup yields CDR1 MNHEY and CDR2 SVGAGI. V gave up 5 bases and J gave up 4 bases; unmatched junction bases: 2. CDR3 coding DNA: TGTGCCAGCAGTCAGGACAGGGGCTATGGCTACACCTTC. Protein sequence: CASSQDRGYGYTF.

The gene calls are TRBV2 and TRBJ2-7; a possible D gene is TRBD2 (7 bases). V was clipped by 3 bases and J by 0 bases, with 15 bases between them. The CDR3 is made up of 16 amino acids. In germline, CDR1 is SNHLY, CDR2 FYNNEI. CDR3 nucleotide sequence: TGTGCCAGCAGTGAGCTAGGGGGGGCAAGCTCCTACGAGCAGTACTTC. It codes for CASSELGGASSYEQYF.

J is TRBJ2-5 and V is TRBV28; D is perhaps TRBD1 (6 bases). Trimming removed 5 bases from V and 1 base from J, with 8 bases in between. Germline V lookup: CDR1 MDHEN, CDR2 SYDVKM. This CDR3 comprises 13 residues. The CDR3 DNA follows: TGTGCCAGCAGTCGGGACATCCAAGAGACCCAGTACTTC. It translates to CASSRDIQETQYF.

The sample holds one count of this clone. The chain is built from TRBV5-1 and TRBJ2-7; 9 bases line up with TRBD1. CDR1 and CDR2 from the germline V gene are SGHRS and YFSETQ. The CDR3 length is 14 residues. Losses at the gene ends were 4 bases for V and 6 bases for J; bases not matched to a gene: 8. The CDR3 DNA is TGCGCCAGCAGCCGCGGACAGGGGTTGCGCGAGCAGTACTTC. Translation: CASSRGQGLREQYF.